This T cell receptor beta chain was found in a study of Ad26.COV2.S vaccination and SARS-CoV-2 variants. In the study overall: Intramuscularly, Ad26.COV2.S was given either once or twice, 56 days apart. Study observations and caveats: Recipients given vaccine exceeded placebo recipients in spike-specific TCR breadth.

A remark on this clone: The target antigen is unknown.

Trimming left V 0 bases short and J 2 bases short, with 17 bases between. The CDR3 runs to 17 residues. The germline V gene encodes CDR1 LNHNV and CDR2 YYDKDF (reference sequence). Repertoires were generated with immunoSEQ multiplex PCR, while TCRdb's copy carries only in-frame clones and drops some. Among about 220,000 clones, approximately 90% were seen once, and the ten largest hold about 10%. Regarding treatment: about 20 received Ad26.COV2.S at low or high dose, single or two shots; several received placebo; per-sample allocation not given. At day 63 after the first vaccine or placebo injection, samples were drawn. Donor was an adult aged 18-55 years in Boston.

The gene calls are TRBV15 and TRBJ2-7; D not resolved. The sequence was collected from a person aged 18-60 years who received the Ad26.COV2.S COVID-19 vaccine or a placebo. The source material was peripheral blood, sampled in a trial of Ad26.COV2.S vaccine versus placebo. CDR3 bases: TGTGCCACCAGCAGAGATCGACCTACCGGACGGACCTACGAGCAGTACTTC. It specifies CATSRDRPTGRTYEQYF.